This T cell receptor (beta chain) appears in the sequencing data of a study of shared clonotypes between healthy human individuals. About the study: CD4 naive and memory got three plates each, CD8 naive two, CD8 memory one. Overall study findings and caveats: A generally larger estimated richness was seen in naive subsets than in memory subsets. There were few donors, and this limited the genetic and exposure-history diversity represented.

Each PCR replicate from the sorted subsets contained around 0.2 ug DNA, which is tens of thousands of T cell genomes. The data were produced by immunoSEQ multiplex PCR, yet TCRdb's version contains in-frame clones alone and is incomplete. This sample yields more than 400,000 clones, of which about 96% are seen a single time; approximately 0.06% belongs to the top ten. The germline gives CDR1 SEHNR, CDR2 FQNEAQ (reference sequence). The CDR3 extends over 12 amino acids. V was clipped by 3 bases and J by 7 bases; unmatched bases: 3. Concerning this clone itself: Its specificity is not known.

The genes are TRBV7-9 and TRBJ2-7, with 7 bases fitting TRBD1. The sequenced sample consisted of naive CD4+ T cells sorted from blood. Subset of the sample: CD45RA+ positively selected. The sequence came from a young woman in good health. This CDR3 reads CASSFRTGEQYF. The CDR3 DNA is TGTGCCAGCAGCTTTCGGACAGGAGAGCAGTACTTC.